This T cell receptor beta chain is from a study of cytomegalovirus exposure and HLA in healthy donors. This clone was detected a few times. What it binds is unknown. The PCR contained 60 Vbeta and 13 Jbeta primers. Repertoires were generated with immunoSEQ multiplex PCR, while TCRdb's copy carries only in-frame clones and drops some. The table includes about 80,000 clones, roughly 80% detected once. General study findings and limits: V- and J-gene trimming of TCR beta was linked (in a later analysis) to a missense DCLRE1C variant. CMV serostatus was the sole immune exposure information available.

This receptor was identified in a woman in her forties in good health and CMV-seropositive. The sample was PBMCs.

CDR3 bases: TGTGCCAGCAGCGTAGTGGAGGAGAACTATGGCTACACCTTC. Its protein product is CASSVVEENYGYTF. The V and J genes are TRBV9 and TRBJ1-2; D unresolved. CDR3 length: 14 residues. The germline V and J ends were trimmed by 0 bases and 2 bases, with 8 bases remaining between them. CDR1 SGDLS and CDR2 YYNGEE come from the germline V gene. The full variable domain, its missing parts supplied by reference TRBV9 and TRBJ1-2, is DSGVTQTPKHLITATGQRVTLRCSPRSGDLSVYWYQQSLDQGLQFLIQYYNGEERAKGNILERFSAQQFPDLHSELNLSSLELGDSALYFCASSVVEENYGYTFGSGTRLTVV.